This T cell receptor beta chain originates from a study of shared clonotypes between healthy human individuals. TCRdb's copy holds only in-frame clones and misses some; the assay was immunoSEQ multiplex PCR. Here the sample spans about 490,000 clones, around 85% being singletons. All participating donors were Caucasian adults from Nashville, Tennessee. The V gene's germline CDR1 is LNHDA and CDR2 SQIVND (reference sequence). This CDR3 is 15 amino acids long. The V end lost 1 base, the J end lost 2 bases, and 8 bases lay between the germline ends. Material for sequencing was PBMCs. The TCR sequence derives from a woman in her thirties or forties in good health. Some clones in this sample may be carry-over from other donors' samples. This sequence joins TRBV19 and TRBJ2-2, with D possibly TRBD2 on 5 matching bases. Here the CDR3 DNA reads TGTGCCAGTAGTATAGCCGGGATCAACACCGGGGAGCTGTTTTTT. Translation: CASSIAGINTGELFF.